This T cell receptor beta chain stems from a study of radiation and T cells in renal cell carcinoma. Germline-derived CDR1 and CDR2 are LGHNA and YNFKEQ. Trimming shortened V by 1 base and J by 11 bases, and 22 bases separated the two germline ends. The CDR3 totals 16 residues. The time point: baseline pretreatment blood. As to treatment: 15 Gy SBRT to primary tumor, nephrectomy 4 weeks later. Some clones are missing from TCRdb's copy, which holds only in-frame ones; the method was immunoSEQ multiplex PCR. The sample includes 140,000 to 150,000 clones, about 85% of them seen just once. The source material was blood, sampled from a patient whose treatment included radiotherapy and nephrectomy. The origin of this receptor is a woman in her 70s with renal cell carcinoma. The gene calls are TRBV4-2 and TRBJ2-3; weak D call: TRBD2 (6 bases). CDR3 region: CASSQGVTSFRVEQYF. The CDR3 nucleotides read TGTGCCAGCAGCCAAGGGGTGACTAGTTTTCGGGTCGAGCAGTATTTT.